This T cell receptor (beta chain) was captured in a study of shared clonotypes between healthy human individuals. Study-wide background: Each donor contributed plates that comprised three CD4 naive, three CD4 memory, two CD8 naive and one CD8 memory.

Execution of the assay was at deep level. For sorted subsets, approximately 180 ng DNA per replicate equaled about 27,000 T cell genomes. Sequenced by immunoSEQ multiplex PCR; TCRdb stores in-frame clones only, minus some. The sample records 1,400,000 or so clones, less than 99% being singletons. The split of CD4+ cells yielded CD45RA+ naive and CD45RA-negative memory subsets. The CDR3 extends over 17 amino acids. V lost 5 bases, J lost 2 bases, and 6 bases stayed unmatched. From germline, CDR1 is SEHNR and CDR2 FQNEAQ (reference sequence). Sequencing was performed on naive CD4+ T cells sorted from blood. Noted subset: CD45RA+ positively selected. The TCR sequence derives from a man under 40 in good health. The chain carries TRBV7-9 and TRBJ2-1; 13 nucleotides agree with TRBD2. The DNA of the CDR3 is TGTGCCAGCAGCCCTGGGGGACTAGCGGGAACCTACAATGAGCAGTTCTTC. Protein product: CASSPGGLAGTYNEQFF.